A selection of T cell receptor beta chains follows, all from one sample in a study of blood T cell repertoires in COVID-19. Here immunoSEQ multiplex PCR was the method, and the copy in TCRdb shows in-frame clones only, minus some. The top ten hold about an eighth of the sample, which has 150,000 or so clones, roughly nine tenths seen once. Material for sequencing was peripheral blood. These receptors came from a man aged 18 to 29 with COVID-19, enrolled during active disease. CDR3s include the opening cysteine and the closing phenylalanine or tryptophan. A D gene is named only where the DNA matches it firmly. Clone size is given for some rows only: seen once, a few or many times, or a class if the clone is expanded.

v_call	j_call	d_call	clone_size	cdr3_aa	cdr3_nt
TRBV11-2	TRBJ2-6	TRBD2	NA	CASSFGLAGGQSGANVLTF	TGTGCCAGCAGCTTTGGACTAGCGGGAGGGCAGTCTGGGGCCAACGTCCTGACTTTC
TRBV27	TRBJ2-3	NA	NA	CASSWTALDTQYF	TGTGCCAGCAGTTGGACTGCCCTTGATACGCAGTATTTT
TRBV30	TRBJ2-7	NA	NA	CALMGGAGSYEQYF	TGTGCCTTGATGGGCGGGGCGGGGTCCTACGAGCAGTACTTC
TRBV27	TRBJ2-1	TRBD2	NA	CASSSSGTMQFF	TGTGCCAGCAGTTCATCCGGGACTATGCAGTTCTTC
TRBV9	TRBJ1-3	NA	NA	CASSPVYSGNTIYF	TGTGCCAGCAGCCCCGTCTACTCTGGAAACACCATATATTTT
TRBV5-1	TRBJ2-6	NA	NA	CASAQMGANVLTF	TGCGCCAGCGCACAAATGGGGGCCAACGTCCTGACTTTC
TRBV4-1	TRBJ2-1	TRBD2	NA	CASSQMTSGAINEQFF	TGCGCCAGCAGCCAAATGACTAGCGGGGCTATTAATGAGCAGTTCTTC
TRBV5-1	TRBJ2-7	NA	NA	CASSEDRQELNYEQYF	TGCGCCAGCAGCGAGGACCGACAGGAGCTAAACTACGAGCAGTACTTC
TRBV19	TRBJ2-7	NA	NA	CASSLTGSYEQYF	TGTGCCAGTAGTCTGACAGGTTCCTACGAGCAGTACTTC
TRBV27	TRBJ2-3	NA	NA	CASSPRMGRDTQYF	TGTGCCAGCAGTCCTCGGATGGGCAGGGATACGCAGTATTTT
TRBV12-5	TRBJ2-1	NA	NA	CASGFGDFEQFF	TGTGCTAGTGGTTTCGGGGACTTCGAGCAGTTCTTC
TRBV19	TRBJ2-1	NA	NA	CASSIPNPGGAYNEQFF	TGTGCCAGTAGTATCCCCAACCCCGGAGGGGCCTACAATGAGCAGTTCTTC
TRBV27	TRBJ2-5	TRBD1	NA	CASGSLGQGQETQYF	TGTGCCAGCGGAAGTCTAGGACAGGGCCAAGAGACCCAGTACTTC
TRBV9	TRBJ2-5	NA	NA	CASSVATSAGQETQYF	TGTGCCAGCAGCGTAGCTACTTCGGCCGGGCAAGAGACCCAGTACTTC
TRBV7-2	TRBJ2-7	TRBD1	NA	CASSEQGYEQYF	TGTGCCAGCAGTGAACAGGGGTACGAGCAGTACTTC
TRBV6-5	TRBJ2-1	TRBD2	NA	CASSYSGASGVNEQFF	TGTGCCAGCAGTTACTCTGGGGCTAGCGGTGTCAATGAGCAGTTCTTC
TRBV6-2/TRBV6-3	TRBJ2-1	TRBD2	NA	CASSYDDYGRNEQFF	TGTGCCAGCAGTTACGACGATTACGGGAGGAATGAGCAGTTCTTC
TRBV9	TRBJ1-5	NA	NA	CASSVGGGQPQHF	TGTGCCAGCAGCGTAGGGGGAGGTCAGCCCCAGCATTTT
TRBV28	TRBJ1-1	NA	NA	CASSLGQLSTEAFF	TGTGCCAGCAGTTTAGGACAGTTGAGCACTGAAGCTTTCTTT
TRBV14	TRBJ2-3	TRBD2	NA	CASSQGRLAVRSTDTQYF	TGTGCCAGCAGCCAAGGACGACTAGCGGTCCGTAGCACAGATACGCAGTATTTT
TRBV4-3	TRBJ2-7	NA	NA	CASSQEWRLTYEQYF	TGCGCCAGCAGCCAAGAGTGGCGGCTCACCTACGAGCAGTACTTC
TRBV7-2	TRBJ2-1	TRBD2	NA	CASSFKLAGHNEQFF	TGTGCCAGCAGCTTTAAACTAGCGGGGCACAATGAGCAGTTCTTC
TRBV18	TRBJ1-6	TRBD1	NA	CASSADRVHNSPLHF	TGTGCCAGCTCAGCAGACAGGGTACATAATTCACCCCTCCACTTT
TRBV6-5	TRBJ2-2	NA	NA	CASSDFRQNGELFF	TGTGCCAGCAGCGATTTCAGGCAAAACGGGGAGCTGTTTTTT
TRBV24-1	TRBJ2-4	NA	NA	CAIRGALAKNIQYF	TGTGCCATCCGGGGGGCACTAGCCAAAAACATTCAGTACTTC
TRBV3-1/TRBV3-2	TRBJ2-1	TRBD2	NA	CASSQASGFSYNEQFF	TGTGCCAGCAGCCAAGCTAGCGGATTCTCCTACAATGAGCAGTTCTTC
TRBV10-3	TRBJ2-7	TRBD1	NA	CAIRGQVGEQYF	TGTGCCATCAGAGGACAGGTTGGCGAGCAGTACTTC
TRBV5-5	TRBJ2-5	NA	NA	CASSLWQGSTWYF	TGTGCCAGCAGCTTGTGGCAGGGCAGCACATGGTACTTC
TRBV7-9	TRBJ2-7	NA	NA	CASSRNTGGVGHEQYF	TGTGCCAGCAGCCGAAACACAGGGGGGGTTGGCCACGAGCAGTACTTC
TRBV27	TRBJ1-1	TRBD1	NA	CASSLRVVTGGTRTEAFF	TGTGCCAGCAGTTTAAGGGTCGTGACAGGGGGCACAAGAACTGAAGCTTTCTTT
TRBV6-5	TRBJ1-5	NA	NA	CASTGTNARNQPQHF	TGTGCCAGCACCGGGACAAACGCAAGAAATCAGCCCCAGCATTTT
TRBV19	TRBJ1-4	NA	NA	CASSIGGGATNEKLFF	TGTGCCAGTAGTATAGGCGGCGGGGCCACTAATGAAAAACTGTTTTTT
TRBV7-6	TRBJ2-7	NA	NA	CASNFGEDYEQYF	TGTGCCAGCAACTTTGGGGAGGACTACGAGCAGTACTTC
TRBV18	TRBJ2-5	TRBD2	NA	CASSPYGLAGEETQYF	TGTGCCAGCTCACCATATGGACTAGCGGGAGAAGAGACCCAGTACTTC
TRBV6-5	TRBJ2-4	TRBD2	NA	CASSYSNGGGIQYF	TGTGCCAGCAGTTACTCGAACGGGGGGGGCATTCAGTACTTC
TRBV7-2	TRBJ2-5	TRBD2	NA	CASTWTSGGETQYF	TGTGCCAGCACCTGGACTAGCGGGGGAGAGACCCAGTACTTC
TRBV7-2	TRBJ2-7	TRBD2	NA	CASSSRSGSPTTGYF	TGTGCCAGCAGCTCCAGGAGCGGGAGCCCTACAACGGGGTACTTC
TRBV28	TRBJ1-1	TRBD1	NA	CASSRTGGNTEAFF	TGTGCCAGCAGTAGGACAGGGGGGAACACTGAAGCTTTCTTT
TRBV5-6	TRBJ2-1	TRBD2	NA	CASSLLGTRAYNEQFF	TGTGCCAGCAGCTTGCTCGGGACTAGGGCTTACAATGAGCAGTTCTTC
TRBV28	TRBJ2-2	TRBD1	NA	CASSRETGGWDTGELFF	TGTGCCAGCAGTCGGGAGACAGGGGGATGGGACACCGGGGAGCTGTTTTTT
TRBV19	TRBJ1-4	NA	NA	CASSILGNGEKLFF	TGTGCCAGTAGCATCCTCGGGAATGGCGAAAAACTGTTTTTT
TRBV28	TRBJ1-5	TRBD1	NA	CASSVTGDSNQPQHF	TGTGCCAGCAGTGTGACAGGGGATAGCAATCAGCCCCAGCATTTT
TRBV9	TRBJ2-1	NA	NA	CASSVFSLDNEQFF	TGTGCCAGCAGCGTTTTTTCCCTTGACAATGAGCAGTTCTTC
TRBV4-1	TRBJ2-7	NA	few	CASSQGLRADEQYF	TGCGCCAGCAGCCAAGGTCTCAGGGCGGACGAGCAGTACTTC
TRBV3-1/TRBV3-2	TRBJ2-7	TRBD2	NA	CASSPRGLAGGLEQYF	TGTGCCAGCAGCCCGAGAGGGCTAGCGGGAGGGCTCGAGCAGTACTTC